The 23 T cell receptor beta chains below come from one sample, sequenced in a study of cytomegalovirus exposure and HLA in healthy donors. Profiling relied on immunoSEQ multiplex PCR, and the TCRdb table lists in-frame clones only, not all of them. The sample lists under 200,000 clones; about 88% were seen once. Sequenced: PBMCs. The receptors were sampled from a woman younger than 35 in good health and CMV-seronegative.

The V and J genes are TRBV7-9 and TRBJ1-2; tentative D call: TRBD1 (6 bases). Trimming shortened V by 4 bases and J by 0 bases, and 18 bases separated the two germline ends. Germline V gene lookup returns CDR1 SEHNR and CDR2 FQNEAQ (reference sequence). This CDR3 contains 17 residues. The CDR3 loop reads CASSSLNLQGTNYGYTF. The CDR3 DNA reads TGTGCCAGCAGCTCACTAAACCTACAGGGTACTAACTATGGCTACACCTTC.

CDR3 loop: CASSSSPRPSRRGPGNTIYF. Written as DNA, the CDR3 is TGTGCCAGCAGCTCCTCCCCCCGACCGTCGCGCAGGGGGCCAGGAAACACCATATATTTT. V gene TRBV11-3 combines with J gene TRBJ1-3; 8 nucleotides agree with TRBD1. The CDR3 spans 20 residues. The germline V gene has CDR1 SGHNT and CDR2 YENEEA. V lost 4 bases, J lost 4 bases, and 21 bases stayed unmatched.

J is TRBJ2-3 and V is TRBV19; 7 bases align to TRBD2. J gave up 0 bases and V 1 base, and 7 bases lay outside the gene matches. This CDR3 has 17 residues. CDR1 and CDR2 (germline): LNHDA, SQIVND (reference sequence). CDR3 sequence (DNA): TGTGCCAGTAGTATAGTCCTAGCGGTTCTTAGCACAGATACGCAGTATTTT. This gives the protein CASSIVLAVLSTDTQYF.

This chain joins TRBV5-4 and TRBJ2-2; TRBD1 is a possible D gene (5 bases). The CDR3 runs 14 residues. Trimming shortened V by 2 bases and J by 5 bases, and 10 bases separated the two germline ends. Germline V gene lookup returns CDR1 SGHNT and CDR2 YYREEE (reference sequence). CDR3 sequence reads: CASSFRGGTGELFF. CDR3 sequence (DNA): TGTGCCAGCAGCTTTAGGGGTGGGACCGGGGAGCTGTTTTTT.

The chain carries TRBV2 and TRBJ2-3; 7 positions match TRBD1. Losses at the gene ends were 4 bases for V and 4 bases for J; bases not matched to a gene: 14. The CDR3 runs 17 residues. CDR1 is SNHLY and CDR2 is FYNNEI in the germline V gene. The CDR3 DNA sequence: TGTGCCAGCAGTGGTAGAAAGGGGGCACCGGGGTCAGATACGCAGTATTTT. Translated: CASSGRKGAPGSDTQYF. The full variable domain, rest sourced from reference TRBV2 and TRBJ2-3, is EPEVTQTPSHQVTQMGQEVILRCVPISNHLYFYWYRQILGQKVEFLVSFYNNEISEKSEIFDDQFSVERPDGSNFTLKIRSTKLEDSAMYFCASSGRKGAPGSDTQYFGPGTRLTVL.

This chain's CDR3 is CASRKRARTNEQYF. In DNA, the CDR3 is TGTGCCAGCAGGAAGAGGGCCCGAACAAACGAGCAGTACTTC. This chain joins TRBV5-6 and TRBJ2-7; weak D call: TRBD2 (5 bases). The CDR3 is 14 amino acids. The V and J ends lost 5 bases and 5 bases respectively, with 17 bases between them. From germline, CDR1 is SGHDT and CDR2 YYEEEE.

Worth noting for this clone: One end of the junction is discordant with germline, which a read error may explain. J is TRBJ2-2 and V is TRBV6-5, with a weak D call TRBD1 (5 bases). The CDR3 runs to 13 residues. CDR1 is MNHEY, CDR2 SVGAGI, per germline. The CDR3 loop is CASSYSSVGVLFF. The DNA of the CDR3 is TGTGCCAGCAGTTACTCTTCGGTAGGGGTGCTGTTTTTT.

This chain uses TRBV6-5 with TRBJ2-5, with D maybe TRBD1 (6 bases). CDR1 and CDR2 (germline): MNHEY, SVGAGI. V lost 5 bases and J lost 3, with 10 bases in between. There are 13 residues in the CDR3. CDR3 in amino acids: CASSRTAKETQYF. The DNA for the CDR3 is TGTGCCAGCAGTCGGACAGCTAAAGAGACCCAGTACTTC.

The V and J genes are TRBV4-3 and TRBJ1-5, with 7 positions matching TRBD1. The ends lost 3 bases at V and 4 bases at J; junction bases unmatched: 3. Germline V gives CDR1 LGHNA, CDR2 YSLEER. This CDR3 region has 14 residues. The CDR3, as DNA: TGCGCCAGCAGCCAGGGACAGTCAAATCAGCCCCAGCATTTT. It is translated as CASSQGQSNQPQHF.

As DNA, the CDR3 is TGCGCCAGCAGCTTGGTTCCACGGGACAGGGGTACGGAGGGCTACACCTTC. Its translation is CASSLVPRDRGTEGYTF. V gene TRBV5-1 combines with J gene TRBJ1-2; 10 nucleotides match TRBD1. Trimming removed 0 bases from V and 8 bases from J; junction bases left unmatched: 13. CDR3 size: 17 residues. From germline, CDR1 is SGHRS and CDR2 YFSETQ.

The chain joins TRBV5-6 to TRBJ1-5; 9 bases match TRBD1. V shed 1 base, J shed 5 bases, and the junction held 4 bases outside the gene matches. The length of the CDR3 is 15 residues. Per the germline V gene, CDR1 is SGHDT and CDR2 is YYEEEE. The CDR3 loop is CASSLYRTGDQPQHF. The DNA of the CDR3 is TGTGCCAGCAGCTTGTACCGGACAGGGGATCAGCCCCAGCATTTT.

J is TRBJ2-7 and V is TRBV5-4; TRBD2 matches 13 bases. The CDR3 consists of 17 residues. V was pared by 4 bases and J by 0 bases, with 7 bases of the junction left unmatched. The V gene's germline CDR1 is SGHNT and CDR2 YYREEE (reference sequence). CDR3 amino acids: CASSAGLAGPFSYEQYF. The CDR3 DNA is TGTGCCAGCAGCGCGGGACTAGCGGGGCCGTTCTCCTACGAGCAGTACTTC.

The rearrangement joins TRBV7-2 to TRBJ2-7, with D maybe TRBD1 (6 bases). The V gene lost 3 bases and the J gene lost 4 bases, with 13 bases spanning the gap. The CDR3 consists of 14 residues. Germline CDR1 SGHTA, CDR2 FQGNSA. The CDR3 reads CASSFGRGAYEQYF. CDR3 nucleotides: TGTGCCAGCAGCTTTGGCAGGGGCGCGTACGAGCAGTACTTC. The complete variable domain, with remaining parts taken from reference TRBV7-2 and TRBJ2-7, reads GAGVSQSPSNKVTEKGKDVELRCDPISGHTALYWYRQSLGQGLEFLIYFQGNSAPDKSGLPSDRFSAERTGGSVSTLTIQRTQQEDSAVYLCASSFGRGAYEQYFGPGTRLTVT.

The CDR3 nucleotides are TGTGCCAGCAGCTTAGGAGACAGGGCTATCTACGAGCAGTACTTC. It specifies CASSLGDRAIYEQYF. V gene TRBV7-6 combines with J gene TRBJ2-7, with 7 bases matching TRBD1. Germline CDR1 reads SGHVS; CDR2 reads FNYEAQ. The ends lost 1 base at V and 3 bases at J; junction bases unmatched: 6. The CDR3 is made up of 15 amino acids.

This rearrangement joins TRBV5-1 to TRBJ2-3; 7 bases fit TRBD1. Germline values: CDR1 SGHRS, CDR2 YFSETQ. CDR3 length: 20 residues. The V gene end was trimmed by 2 bases and the J gene end by 3 bases; junction bases not matched to a gene: 21. The CDR3: CASSFPFGTVDFKVTDTQYF. The CDR3 DNA reads as TGCGCCAGCAGCTTCCCCTTCGGGACAGTGGACTTCAAGGTGACAGATACGCAGTATTTT.

The V gene is TRBV19, the J gene TRBJ1-2; TRBD1 matches 8 bases. The germline CDR1 and CDR2 sequences are LNHDA and SQIVND (reference sequence). This CDR3 spans 15 amino acids. After removal of 5 bases from V and 3 bases from J, the junction contained 8 bases not matched to a gene. The CDR3 here is CASSLRQGNDYGYTF. The CDR3, as DNA: TGTGCCAGTAGTCTTAGACAGGGGAACGACTATGGCTACACCTTC.

The genes are TRBV2 and TRBJ1-1; no clear D. The CDR3 runs 12 residues. CDR1 and CDR2 (germline): SNHLY, FYNNEI. V was cut by 8 bases and J by 1 base, with 8 bases left in between. The CDR3 is CASGPGNTEAFF. CDR3 bases: TGTGCCAGCGGGCCCGGGAACACTGAAGCTTTCTTT. The full variable domain, its missing parts supplied by reference TRBV2 and TRBJ1-1, is EPEVTQTPSHQVTQMGQEVILRCVPISNHLYFYWYRQILGQKVEFLVSFYNNEISEKSEIFDDQFSVERPDGSNFTLKIRSTKLEDSAMYFCASGPGNTEAFFGQGTRLTVV.

A few counts support this clone. The chain employs TRBV29-1 and TRBJ1-1; D remains unclear. Germline CDR1 reads SQVTM; CDR2 reads ANQGSEA. The ends were cut back, 4 bases at V and 4 bases at J, with 7 bases in the middle. CDR3 length: 11 residues. CDR3 sequence: CSVAHTTEAFF. The CDR3 bases are TGCAGCGTTGCCCACACCACTGAAGCTTTCTTT. Combining the CDR3 with reference TRBV29-1 and TRBJ1-1 gives the whole variable domain SAVISQKPSRDICQRGTSLTIQCQVDSQVTMMFWYRQQPGQSLTLIATANQGSEATYESGFVIDKFPISRPNLTFSTLTVSNMSPEDSSIYLCSVAHTTEAFFGQGTRLTVV.

The chain combines TRBV4-3 with TRBJ2-6; D uncertain. The CDR3 loop spans 17 amino acids. Germline lookup yields CDR1 LGHNA and CDR2 YSLEER. V lost 0 bases and J lost 2, with 11 bases in between. The CDR3, as DNA: TGCGCCAGCAGCCAAGACGGTAGAACTCCTGGGGCCAACGTCCTGACTTTC. Translating it yields CASSQDGRTPGANVLTF.

The V and J genes are TRBV7-8 and TRBJ1-2; 7 positions match TRBD1. Germline V gene sequence: CDR1 SGHVS, CDR2 FQNEAQ. V was pared by 5 bases and J by 5 bases, with 8 bases of the junction left unmatched. The CDR3 loop spans 14 amino acids. As DNA, the CDR3 is TGTGCCAGCAGCCCAACCGGGACAGCTTATGGCTACACCTTC. Translated, it gives CASSPTGTAYGYTF.

The gene calls are TRBV7-2 and TRBJ2-7; tentatively, D is TRBD2 (5 bases). The CDR3 extends over 14 amino acids. Germline assignment: CDR1 SGHTA and CDR2 FQGNSA. Between the trimmed V and J ends, which lost 4 bases and 2 bases, there was a span of 12 bases. CDR3 sequence: CASSSGTVPYEQYF. The CDR3 DNA is TGTGCCAGCAGCTCGGGAACAGTACCCTACGAGCAGTACTTC.

The chain carries TRBV20-1 and TRBJ2-7; 8 positions agree with TRBD1. The CDR3 runs 11 residues. Germline CDR1 DFQATT, CDR2 SNEGSKA (reference sequence). With 3 bases clipped from V and 12 bases from J, the junction kept 7 bases outside the gene matches. This CDR3 reads CSARRGDRSYF. CDR3 DNA sequence: TGCAGTGCTAGGAGGGGGGACAGGTCGTACTTC.

The chain recombines TRBV7-8 with TRBJ2-4; D remains ambiguous. This CDR3 is built from 17 residues. Germline lookup yields CDR1 SGHVS and CDR2 FQNEAQ. Trimming took off 0 bases at V and 0 bases at J, with 12 bases between the two ends. This chain's CDR3 is CASSLAPQILAKNIQYF. CDR3 nucleotides: TGTGCCAGCAGCTTAGCGCCACAGATACTAGCCAAAAACATTCAGTACTTC.